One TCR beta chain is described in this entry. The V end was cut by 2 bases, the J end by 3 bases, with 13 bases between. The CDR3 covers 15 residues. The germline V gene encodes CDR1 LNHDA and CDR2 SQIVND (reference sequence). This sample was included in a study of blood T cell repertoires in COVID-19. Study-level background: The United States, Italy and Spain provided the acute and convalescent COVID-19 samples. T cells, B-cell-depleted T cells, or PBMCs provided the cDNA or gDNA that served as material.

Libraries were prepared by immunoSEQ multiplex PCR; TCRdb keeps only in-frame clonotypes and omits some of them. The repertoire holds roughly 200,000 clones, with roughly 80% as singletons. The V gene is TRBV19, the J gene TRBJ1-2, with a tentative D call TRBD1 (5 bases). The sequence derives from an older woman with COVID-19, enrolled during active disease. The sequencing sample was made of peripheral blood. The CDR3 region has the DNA TGTGCCAGTAGTATATATGGAGGGGCGGACTATGGCTACACCTTC. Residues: CASSIYGGADYGYTF.